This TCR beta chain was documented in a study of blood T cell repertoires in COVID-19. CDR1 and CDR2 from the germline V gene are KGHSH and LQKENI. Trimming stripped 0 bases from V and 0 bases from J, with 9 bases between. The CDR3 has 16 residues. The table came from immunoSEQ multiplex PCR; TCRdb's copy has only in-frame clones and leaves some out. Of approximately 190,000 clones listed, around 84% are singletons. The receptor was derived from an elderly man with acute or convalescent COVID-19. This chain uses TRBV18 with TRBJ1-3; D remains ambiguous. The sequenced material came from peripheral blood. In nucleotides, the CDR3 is TGTGCCAGCTCACCACCCCAGGCGTACTCTGGAAACACCATATATTTT. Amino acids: CASSPPQAYSGNTIYF. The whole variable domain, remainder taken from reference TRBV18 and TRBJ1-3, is NAGVMQNPRHLVRRRGQEARLRCSPMKGHSHVYWYRQLPEEGLKFMVYLQKENIIDESGMPKERFSAEFPKEGPSILRIQQVVRGDSAAYFCASSPPQAYSGNTIYFGEGSWLTVV.